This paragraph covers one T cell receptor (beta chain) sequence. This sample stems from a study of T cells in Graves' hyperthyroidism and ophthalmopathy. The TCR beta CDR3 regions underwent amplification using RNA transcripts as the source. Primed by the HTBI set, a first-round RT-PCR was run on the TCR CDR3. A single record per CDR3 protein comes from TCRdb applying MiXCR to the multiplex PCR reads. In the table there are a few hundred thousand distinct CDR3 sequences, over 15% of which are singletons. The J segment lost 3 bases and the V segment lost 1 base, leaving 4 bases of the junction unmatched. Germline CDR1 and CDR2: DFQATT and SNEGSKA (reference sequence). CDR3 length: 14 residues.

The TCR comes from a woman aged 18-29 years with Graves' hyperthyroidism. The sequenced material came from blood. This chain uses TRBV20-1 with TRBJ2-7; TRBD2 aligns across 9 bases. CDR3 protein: CSARGLAGFYEQYF. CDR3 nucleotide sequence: TGCAGTGCTAGAGGTCTAGCGGGGTTCTACGAGCAGTACTTC.